This passage covers 27 T cell receptor beta chains from one sample sequenced in a study of human T cells and chemical hapten exposure. The sample's time point: patch test 2, 6 weeks after DPC sensitization. Treatment in this sample: therapeutic diphenylcyclopropenone sensitization with weekly scalp DPC. MiXCR, run by TCRdb on the RACE reads, gives a single entry per CDR3 protein. The profile covers 90,000 to 110,000 distinct CDR3 sequences, with 9% to 9.5% appearing a single time and over 3% taken by the ten largest. The sample consisted of whole blood, taken in connection with sensitization to the hapten diphenylcyclopropenone (DPC). Receptors were obtained from a woman aged 40-49 years with alopecia areata. Some clones in this sample may be carry-over from other donors' samples.

The chain employs TRBV5-6 and TRBJ1-2; possibly TRBD1 for D (5 bases). The CDR3 has 18 residues. The ends were cut back, 0 bases at V and 2 bases at J, with 20 bases in the middle. Germline V CDR1 and CDR2: SGHDT, YYEEEE. In nucleotides, the CDR3 is TGTGCCAGCAGCTTGGCAGGTACGGGGACCGACGTGAACTATGGCTACACCTTC. Its protein product is CASSLAGTGTDVNYGYTF.

This clonotype was picked up many times. This chain joins TRBV4-2 and TRBJ1-1, with no clear D. Germline V gene lookup returns CDR1 LGHNA and CDR2 YNFKEQ. The CDR3 is 15 residues long. V shed 1 base and J shed 0 bases, with 9 bases lying between them. The CDR3 DNA follows: TGTGCCAGCAGCCAAGTTGGCTCTTTGAACACTGAAGCTTTCTTT. Protein sequence: CASSQVGSLNTEAFF.

This clonotype has at least ten counts. The chain is built from TRBV4-1 and TRBJ1-2, with D unclear. The germline V and J ends were trimmed by 1 base and 1 base, with 10 bases remaining between them. Germline-derived CDR1 and CDR2 are MGHRA and YSYEKL. This CDR3 region has 15 residues. The CDR3 reads CASSQASVSNYGYTF. The CDR3 DNA follows: TGCGCCAGCAGCCAAGCCTCGGTCAGTAACTATGGCTACACCTTC.

This clonotype has a handful of counts. J is TRBJ2-7 and V is TRBV9; 7 nucleotides align to TRBD1. The CDR3 covers 15 residues. J lost 1 base, V lost 3 bases, and 7 bases had no gene match. From germline, CDR1 is SGDLS and CDR2 YYNGEE. CDR3 sequence (DNA): TGTGCCAGCAGCGAGGGGACAGAAGGTTCCTACGAGCAGTACTTC. This sequence encodes CASSEGTEGSYEQYF.

V usage is TRBV28 and J usage is TRBJ2-6, with D tentatively TRBD1 or TRBD2 (6 bases each). Trimming stripped 7 bases from V and 1 base from J, with 32 bases between. There are 22 residues in the CDR3. Germline CDR1 is MDHEN and CDR2 is SYDVKM. In nucleotides, the CDR3 is TGTGCCAGCACCCACCGCGGGGACACCTGGGGAACCCCCCTATCTGGGGCCAACGTCCTGACTTTC. Encoded protein: CASTHRGDTWGTPLSGANVLTF. Full variable domain (remainder filled in from reference TRBV28 and TRBJ2-6): DVKVTQSSRYLVKRTGEKVFLECVQDMDHENMFWYRQDPGLGLRLIYFSYDVKMKEKGDIPEGYSVSREKKERFSLILESASTNQTSMYLCASTHRGDTWGTPLSGANVLTFGAGSRLTVL.

Concerning this clonotype itself: A much larger clonotype is one base distant, so this may be a read error. The chain has TRBV7-2 and TRBJ2-3; D is unresolved. From germline, CDR1 is SGHTA and CDR2 FQGNSA. The CDR3 covers 14 residues. CDR3 region: CASSLMGNTDTQCF. The CDR3 nucleotides are TGTGCCAGCAGCTTAATGGGAAACACAGATACGCAGTGTTTT. The variable domain in full, with the rest retrieved from reference TRBV7-2 and TRBJ2-3, is GAGVSQSPSNKVTEKGKDVELRCDPISGHTALYWYRQSLGQGLEFLIYFQGNSAPDKSGLPSDRFSAERTGGSVSTLTIQRTQQEDSAVYLCASSLMGNTDTQCFGPGTRLTVL.

This clonotype showed up many times. This chain joins TRBV20-1 and TRBJ2-2, with 8 bases lining up with TRBD2. Germline loops: CDR1 DFQATT, CDR2 SNEGSKA (reference sequence). The CDR3 is made up of 16 amino acids. The V gene end was trimmed by 5 bases and the J gene end by 3 bases; junction bases not matched to a gene: 11. CDR3 DNA: TGCAGTGCTCGCCCCCCGGCGGGGGGAGACACCGGGGAGCTGTTTTTT. It specifies CSARPPAGGDTGELFF.

In its sample, this clonotype was seen many times. V gene TRBV30 combines with J gene TRBJ2-7, with D perhaps TRBD2 (5 bases). The length of the CDR3 is 11 residues. Per the germline V gene, CDR1 is GTSNPN and CDR2 is SVGIG (reference sequence). Trimming shortened V by 0 bases and J by 8 bases, and 8 bases separated the two germline ends. CDR3 sequence: CAWSVLEKQYF. The CDR3 region has the DNA TGTGCCTGGAGTGTACTAGAAAAGCAGTACTTC.

This clonotype occurred many times. The chain recombines TRBV20-1 with TRBJ1-1; D is perhaps TRBD1 (6 bases). The CDR3 is 14 residues long. Germline lookup yields CDR1 DFQATT and CDR2 SNEGSKA (reference sequence). Trimming left V 0 bases short and J 4 bases short, with 12 bases between. The CDR3 DNA reads TGCAGTGCTAGAGATCTCGCAGGGGCCACTGAAGCTTTCTTT. Translating gives CSARDLAGATEAFF.

This clonotype was seen ten or more times. The chain uses TRBV12-3 or TRBV12-4 and TRBJ1-1, with D possibly being TRBD1 (5 bases). The CDR3 totals 15 residues. V was trimmed by 3 bases and J by 0 bases, leaving 11 bases between them. For the CDR3, the DNA is TGTGCCAGCAGTTTGGGGCAGGGTGTGAACACTGAAGCTTTCTTT. Its translation is CASSLGQGVNTEAFF.

This clonotype has just a few counts. The chain employs TRBV10-1 and TRBJ2-7, with TRBD1 identical over 8 bases. The V gene's germline CDR1 is WNHNN and CDR2 SYGVQD (reference sequence). The CDR3 totals 14 residues. J lost 6 bases, V lost 8 bases, and 12 bases had no gene match. In nucleotides, the CDR3 is TGCGCCAGCCCCCCCGCGGGGACAGGAGGCGAGCAGTACTTC. Translated: CASPPAGTGGEQYF.

This chain links TRBV3-1 with TRBJ1-2, with a weak D call TRBD1 (5 bases). The CDR3 sequence is 16 residues long. V was shortened by 1 base and J by 1 base, with 13 bases between the two germline ends. Germline lookup yields CDR1 LGHDT and CDR2 YNNKEL (reference sequence). CDR3 region: CASSQGRGADNYGYTF. The CDR3 nucleotides are TGTGCCAGCAGCCAAGGGCGTGGGGCGGATAACTATGGCTACACCTTC.

The chain employs TRBV7-2 and TRBJ1-1; a weak D match, TRBD1 (5 bases). The CDR3 has 10 residues. V lost 5 bases to trimming and J lost 8 bases, with 6 bases between them. Germline V CDR1 and CDR2: SGHTA, FQGNSA. The CDR3 DNA sequence: TGTGCCAGCAGCCCAGGGGAAGCTTTCTTT. It encodes CASSPGEAFF.

This clonotype appeared many times. The genes are TRBV4-3 and TRBJ2-2, with 9 nucleotides matching TRBD1. The germline V gene encodes CDR1 LGHNA and CDR2 YSLEER. The CDR3 has 15 amino acids. V shed 4 bases and J 5 bases; nucleotides not matched to a gene: 5. CDR3 in DNA: TGCGCCAGCAGCCCGGGGACAGGGAAGACCGGGGAGCTGTTTTTT. Amino acid sequence: CASSPGTGKTGELFF.

Concerning this clonotype: A read error may account for a junction end that differs from germline. V gene TRBV7-2 combines with J gene TRBJ2-7, with 14 nucleotides matching TRBD2. The germline gives CDR1 SGHTA, CDR2 FQGNSA. The CDR3 extends over 13 amino acids. CDR3 nucleotides: TGTGCCAGCAGCATAGGACTAGCGGGGGGTCCATTCTTC. This sequence encodes CASSIGLAGGPFF.

This clonotype was observed many times. V usage is TRBV5-1 and J usage is TRBJ2-7; either TRBD1 or TRBD2 may supply D (6 bases each). The ends were cut back, 3 bases at V and 1 base at J, with 8 bases in the middle. Germline lookup yields CDR1 SGHRS and CDR2 YFSETQ. There are 13 residues in the CDR3. CDR3: CASSSGASYEQYF. The DNA of the CDR3 is TGCGCCAGCAGCTCGGGGGCTTCCTACGAGCAGTACTTC.

V is TRBV6-1 and J is TRBJ1-5; 8 nucleotides match TRBD1. Per germline, CDR1 MNHNS and CDR2 SASEGT. Unmatched junction bases numbered 9, after V lost 3 bases and J lost 2 bases. The CDR3 totals 17 residues. This CDR3 is CASSEDGQGNGNQPQHF. CDR3 in DNA: TGTGCCAGCAGTGAGGACGGACAGGGAAATGGCAATCAGCCCCAGCATTTT.

This clonotype was seen repeatedly, ten times or more. This chain uses TRBV10-1 with TRBJ1-4, with D possibly being TRBD1 (5 bases). V lost 4 bases and J lost 10, with 10 bases in between. CDR1 and CDR2 from the germline V gene are WNHNN and SYGVQD (reference sequence). This CDR3 has 12 amino acids. In nucleotides, the CDR3 is TGCGCCAGCAGTGTAGGGGAAGGAAAACTGTTTTTT. Its protein product is CASSVGEGKLFF.

The chain recombines TRBV25-1 with TRBJ1-2, with D tentatively TRBD1 (6 bases). V shed 4 bases and J shed 6 bases, with 12 bases lying between them. The germline gives CDR1 MGHDK, CDR2 SYGVNS. The CDR3 runs 13 residues. In DNA form, the CDR3 reads TGTGCCAGCAGTGGCCCCAGGGGTGATGGCTACACCTTC. The encoded protein is CASSGPRGDGYTF.

Ten or more counts support this clonotype. The rearrangement joins TRBV12-3 or TRBV12-4 to TRBJ2-7; unclear D gene. Trimming cost V 5 bases and J 3 bases, with 11 bases left between them. The length of the CDR3 is 13 residues. In DNA, the CDR3 is TGTGCCAGCAGTCTCATGCCCGACTACGAGCAGTACTTC. This encodes CASSLMPDYEQYF.

The sample holds many counts of this clonotype. V is TRBV14 and J is TRBJ2-7; D perhaps matches TRBD1 (5 bases). CDR1 is SGHDN, CDR2 FVKESK, per germline. The CDR3 is made up of 13 amino acids. Trimming shortened V by 1 base and J by 1 base, and 5 bases separated the two germline ends. In nucleotides, the CDR3 is TGTGCCAGCAGCCAAGGACAGTCCTACGAGCAGTACTTC. Translated: CASSQGQSYEQYF.

The V and J genes are TRBV6-4 and TRBJ1-6, with D hard to call. Germline CDR1 and CDR2: MRHNA and SNTAGT. V was shortened by 6 bases and J by 4 bases, with 7 bases between the two germline ends. The CDR3 extends over 13 amino acids. The CDR3, as DNA: TGTGCCAGCAGCTTAGAGTATAATTCACCCCTCCACTTT. This codes for CASSLEYNSPLHF.

The chain combines TRBV20-1 with TRBJ2-7; D not resolved. The CDR3 contains 12 residues. Germline values: CDR1 DFQATT, CDR2 SNEGSKA (reference sequence). Trimming took 3 bases from V and 2 from J, leaving 8 bases between them. CDR3 coding DNA: TGCAGTGCTAGCCAGGCGACCTACGAGCAGTACTTC. Translating it yields CSASQATYEQYF.

This clonotype was seen ten or more times. The rearrangement links TRBV6-5 to TRBJ2-6, with 10 nucleotides matching TRBD1. In germline, CDR1 is MNHEY, CDR2 SVGAGI. J was trimmed by 2 bases and V by 8 bases; bases with no gene match: 6. The CDR3 length is 16 residues. The CDR3 nucleotides read TGTGCCAGCGGCGAGACAGGGGGCGCTGGGGCCAACGTCCTGACTTTC. Amino acid sequence: CASGETGGAGANVLTF.

Note on this clonotype: An end of the junction does not agree with germline; a read error may underlie this. V usage is TRBV20-1 and J usage is TRBJ2-1; D gene ambiguous. This CDR3 region has 13 residues. Germline V gene data show CDR1 as DFQATT and CDR2 as SNEGSKA (reference sequence). The chain's CDR3 is CSAALTTYNERFF. CDR3 sequence (DNA): TGCAGTGCTGCTCTAACGACTTACAATGAGCGGTTCTTC.

The V call is TRBV29-1, the J call TRBJ2-1; 7 bases are shared with TRBD2. Trimming took 2 bases from V and 2 from J; bases not matched to a gene: 3. Germline-derived CDR1 and CDR2 are SQVTM and ANQGSEA. CDR3 size: 14 residues. The CDR3 DNA sequence: TGCAGCGTTGAACTAGCGGAAACCTACAATGAGCAGTTCTTC. Encoded protein: CSVELAETYNEQFF.

The J gene is TRBJ2-1, the V gene TRBV24-1; possibly TRBD1 for D (5 bases). Germline V gene data show CDR1 as KGHDR and CDR2 as SFDVKD. The V and J ends lost 1 base and 6 bases respectively, with 9 bases between them. CDR3 length: 14 residues. The CDR3 protein is CATSDFRRGNEQFF. CDR3 DNA sequence: TGTGCCACCAGTGATTTCAGAAGGGGCAATGAGCAGTTCTTC.